This T cell receptor beta chain is drawn from a study of cytomegalovirus exposure and HLA in healthy donors. Study-wide background: About 80 million unique TCR sequences came from HLA-typed donors in an early release.

Germline values: CDR1 GTSNPN, CDR2 SVGIG (reference sequence). Deletions cut 2 bases from V and 3 bases from J, with 10 bases between. This CDR3 is 13 amino acids long. Comment on this clone: Antigen specificity is unknown.

The PCR made use of 60 Vbeta and 13 Jbeta primers. Method: immunoSEQ multiplex PCR; TCRdb's copy keeps in-frame clones and lacks some. The top ten clones hold 2% to 2.5% of a sample with about 160,000 clones, about 75% of them seen once. Notes on the study in general: Indistinguishable V segments such as TRBV6-2 and TRBV6-3 were excluded.

The chain has TRBV30 and TRBJ1-1, with a weak D call TRBD1 (5 bases). This receptor was taken from a female donor in good health and CMV-seronegative. Sequenced input: PBMCs. CDR3 sequence (DNA): TGTGCCTGGAGTCTTGGGGGGGACACTGAAGCTTTCTTT. Translation: CAWSLGGDTEAFF.